A single sample is the source of the 29 T cell receptor beta chains below, sequenced in a study of blood T cell repertoires in COVID-19. Repertoires were generated with immunoSEQ multiplex PCR, while TCRdb's copy carries only in-frame clones and drops some. The data contain about 300,000 clones, around 88% of them singletons. The sample was peripheral blood. All receptors derive from a woman between 45 and 65 years old with acute or convalescent COVID-19.

Only a few counts were recorded for this clone. The chain has TRBV13 and TRBJ2-7; maybe TRBD1 (6 bases). Germline V lookup: CDR1 PRHDT, CDR2 FYEKMQ (reference sequence). This CDR3 is 13 amino acids long. V lost 5 bases and J 4 bases, leaving 12 bases between the germline ends. CDR3 bases: TGTGCCAGCAGCCAGGACAGAGAGTACGAGCAGTACTTC. Protein sequence: CASSQDREYEQYF.

The V gene is TRBV28, the J gene TRBJ2-5, with D possibly being TRBD2 (6 bases). This CDR3 region has 15 residues. Germline values: CDR1 MDHEN, CDR2 SYDVKM. The V gene lost 2 bases and the J gene lost 5 bases, with 15 bases spanning the gap. CDR3 region: CASSLISGGVETQYF. CDR3 sequence (DNA): TGTGCCAGCAGTTTAATATCCGGCGGGGTGGAGACCCAGTACTTC. Together with reference TRBV28 and TRBJ2-5, the CDR3 gives the full variable domain: DVKVTQSSRYLVKRTGEKVFLECVQDMDHENMFWYRQDPGLGLRLIYFSYDVKMKEKGDIPEGYSVSREKKERFSLILESASTNQTSMYLCASSLISGGVETQYFGPGTRLLVL.

The gene calls are TRBV28 and TRBJ1-5, with a possible D match to TRBD1 (6 bases). Germline CDR1 is MDHEN and CDR2 is SYDVKM. Between the trimmed V and J ends, which lost 2 bases and 2 bases, there was a span of 10 bases. CDR3 length: 15 amino acids. DNA of the CDR3: TGTGCCAGCAGTTTACTAGCAGGGGGCAATCAGCCCCAGCATTTT. Its translation is CASSLLAGGNQPQHF.

This chain connects TRBV29-1 to TRBJ1-1; D may be TRBD1 (5 bases). The CDR3 is 13 residues long. Germline values: CDR1 SQVTM, CDR2 ANQGSEA. The V gene lost 4 bases and the J gene lost 2 bases, with 11 bases spanning the gap. CDR3 DNA: TGCAGCGTTGTGCGGCAGGGCAACACTGAAGCTTTCTTT. Protein: CSVVRQGNTEAFF.

The chain carries TRBV7-6 and TRBJ2-3; 7 nucleotides line up with TRBD2. The CDR3 spans 17 residues. Trimming took 2 bases from V and 1 from J; bases not matched to a gene: 9. CDR1 and CDR2 from the germline V gene are SGHVS and FNYEAQ. The DNA for the CDR3 is TGTGCCAGCAGCTTAAGTGGCGGGAGTGCGGGCACAGATACGCAGTATTTT. Encoded protein: CASSLSGGSAGTDTQYF. The whole variable domain, filled in from reference TRBV7-6 and TRBJ2-3, reads GAGVSQSPRYKVTKRGQDVALRCDPISGHVSLYWYRQALGQGPEFLTYFNYEAQQDKSGLPNDRFSAERPEGSISTLTIQRTEQRDSAMYRCASSLSGGSAGTDTQYFGPGTRLTVL.

The V and J genes are TRBV7-3 and TRBJ2-1; 12 bases align to TRBD1. CDR1 and CDR2 (germline): SGHTA, FQGTGA. This CDR3 has 15 amino acids. Unmatched junction bases numbered 5, after V lost 4 bases and J lost 7 bases. This CDR3 is CASSSVGQGANEQFF. The DNA for the CDR3 is TGTGCCAGCAGCTCAGTGGGACAGGGGGCGAATGAGCAGTTCTTC.

The rearrangement joins TRBV7-3 to TRBJ2-2; 11 bases fit TRBD1. J lost 4 bases, V lost 5 bases, and 6 bases had no gene match. The CDR3 spans 16 residues. Germline CDR1 reads SGHTA; CDR2 reads FQGTGA. The CDR3 region is CASSPTGTGGTGELFF. CDR3 nucleotide sequence: TGTGCCAGCAGCCCTACCGGGACAGGGGGCACCGGGGAGCTGTTTTTT.

The V gene is TRBV7-3, the J gene TRBJ2-3, with a tentative D call TRBD2 (6 bases). Trimming pared 2 bases from V and 1 base from J, leaving 13 bases between. The germline V gene has CDR1 SGHTA and CDR2 FQGTGA. The CDR3 loop spans 16 amino acids. CDR3 protein: CASSLGGSTRTDTQYF. CDR3 DNA sequence: TGTGCCAGCAGCTTAGGAGGGTCTACCCGCACAGATACGCAGTATTTT.

The J gene is TRBJ2-5, the V gene TRBV5-4; 10 bases line up with TRBD2. The ends lost 0 bases at V and 5 bases at J; junction bases unmatched: 10. CDR3 length equals 17 residues. CDR1 is SGHNT, CDR2 YYREEE, per germline (reference sequence). The CDR3 is CASSLARASGSGETQYF. In nucleotides, the CDR3 is TGTGCCAGCAGCTTGGCCAGGGCTAGCGGGAGTGGGGAGACCCAGTACTTC.

The V gene is TRBV2, the J gene TRBJ1-5; 8 nucleotides align to TRBD1. The CDR3 runs to 16 residues. Germline CDR1 and CDR2: SNHLY and FYNNEI. V was clipped by 5 bases and J by 1 base; unmatched bases: 7. The CDR3 DNA reads TGTGCCAGCAGTTACAGGGGGTTTAGGAGCAATCAGCCCCAGCATTTT. The encoded protein is CASSYRGFRSNQPQHF.

V is TRBV7-2 and J is TRBJ2-1, with TRBD1 matching 7 bases. This CDR3 has 14 amino acids. Trimming took 8 bases from V and 4 from J; bases not matched to a gene: 8. The germline V gene has CDR1 SGHTA and CDR2 FQGNSA. CDR3 nucleotides: TGTGCCAGCGCCACCGGGACAGCGTACAATGAGCAGTTCTTC. It specifies CASATGTAYNEQFF.

About this clone itself: At one end the junction does not follow the germline gene, possibly because of a read error. V gene TRBV28 combines with J gene TRBJ1-3; D is ambiguous. The length of the CDR3 is 13 residues. Germline V gene data show CDR1 as MDHEN and CDR2 as SYDVKM. The CDR3 sequence: CASNLGSRNTIYF. CDR3 bases: TGTGCCAGCAATTTAGGGAGTCGAAACACCATATATTTT.

The gene calls are TRBV6-2 or TRBV6-3 and TRBJ2-1; TRBD2 aligns across 8 bases. V lost 5 bases, J lost 7 bases, and 4 bases stayed unmatched. Germline V gene data show CDR1 as MNHEY and CDR2 as SVGEGT. The CDR3 is 13 residues long. The CDR3 nucleotides read TGTGCCAGCAGTCGAGCGGGAGTAAATGAGCAGTTCTTC. Amino acids: CASSRAGVNEQFF.

This sequence joins TRBV7-6 and TRBJ2-7, with a possible D match to TRBD2 (5 bases). The CDR3 extends over 13 amino acids. Germline assignment: CDR1 SGHVS and CDR2 FNYEAQ. Deletions cut 4 bases from V and 4 bases from J, with 11 bases between. The CDR3 here is CASSSLPGYEQYF. DNA of the CDR3: TGTGCCAGCAGCTCCCTCCCGGGGTACGAGCAGTACTTC.

Note on this clone: This specimen includes other DNA sequences encoding the same CDR3. The gene calls are TRBV18 and TRBJ2-1, with 8 bases fitting TRBD1. The CDR3 is made up of 15 amino acids. Trimming took 3 bases from V and 1 from J; bases not matched to a gene: 2. Germline CDR1 reads KGHSH; CDR2 reads LQKENI. The CDR3 protein is CASSPGQGSYNEQFF. The DNA of the CDR3 is TGTGCCAGCTCACCTGGACAGGGATCCTACAATGAGCAGTTCTTC. The whole variable domain, filled in from reference TRBV18 and TRBJ2-1, reads NAGVMQNPRHLVRRRGQEARLRCSPMKGHSHVYWYRQLPEEGLKFMVYLQKENIIDESGMPKERFSAEFPKEGPSILRIQQVVRGDSAAYFCASSPGQGSYNEQFFGPGTRLTVL.

V usage is TRBV18 and J usage is TRBJ2-7; 7 bases match TRBD1. Losses at the gene ends were 4 bases for V and 2 bases for J; bases not matched to a gene: 8. Germline lookup yields CDR1 KGHSH and CDR2 LQKENI. The CDR3 covers 15 residues. The DNA for the CDR3 is TGTGCCAGCTCACTAGGACTGGGACAGACCTACGAGCAGTACTTC. The encoded protein is CASSLGLGQTYEQYF.

J is TRBJ1-6 and V is TRBV18, with 7 bases lining up with TRBD1. V was clipped by 3 bases and J by 6 bases; unmatched bases: 5. The germline V gene has CDR1 KGHSH and CDR2 LQKENI. The CDR3 spans 15 residues. The CDR3 nucleotides read TGTGCCAGCTCACCCACAGGGGCCGGTAATTCACCCCTCCACTTT. Its protein is CASSPTGAGNSPLHF. The full variable domain, completed using reference TRBV18 and TRBJ1-6, is NAGVMQNPRHLVRRRGQEARLRCSPMKGHSHVYWYRQLPEEGLKFMVYLQKENIIDESGMPKERFSAEFPKEGPSILRIQQVVRGDSAAYFCASSPTGAGNSPLHFGNGTRLTVT.

The V and J genes are TRBV30 and TRBJ1-2, with D tentatively TRBD1 (6 bases). This CDR3 region has 16 residues. V lost 0 bases and J lost 7, with 21 bases in between. CDR1 and CDR2 (germline): GTSNPN, SVGIG (reference sequence). This CDR3 reads CAWSVGSLRGIGGYTF. CDR3 bases: TGTGCCTGGAGTGTAGGCTCATTAAGGGGGATCGGTGGCTACACCTTC.

This rearrangement joins TRBV15 to TRBJ2-1, with D possibly being TRBD1 (5 bases). Trimming stripped 3 bases from V and 5 bases from J, with 14 bases between. This CDR3 is 15 amino acids long. Looked up from germline, CDR1 is LNHNV and CDR2 is YYDKDF (reference sequence). This CDR3 reads CATSRPNGHNNEQFF. DNA for the CDR3: TGTGCCACCAGCAGGCCTAACGGACATAACAATGAGCAGTTCTTC. Full variable domain (rest looked up from reference TRBV15 and TRBJ2-1): DAMVIQNPRYQVTQFGKPVTLSCSQTLNHNVMYWYQQKSSQAPKLLFHYYDKDFNNEADTPDNFQSRRPNTSFCFLDIRSPGLGDTAMYLCATSRPNGHNNEQFFGPGTRLTVL.

This chain uses TRBV13 with TRBJ1-1; D not resolved. The length of the CDR3 is 13 residues. Trimming shortened V by 0 bases and J by 6 bases, and 8 bases separated the two germline ends. CDR1 is PRHDT and CDR2 is FYEKMQ in the germline V gene (reference sequence). The CDR3 DNA reads as TGTGCCAGCAGCTTAGGTACTGCTTCTGAAGCTTTCTTT. As protein: CASSLGTASEAFF. The full variable domain, rest sourced from reference TRBV13 and TRBJ1-1, is AAGVIQSPRHLIKEKRETATLKCYPIPRHDTVYWYQQGPGQDPQFLISFYEKMQSDKGSIPDRFSAQQFSDYHSELNMSSLELGDSALYFCASSLGTASEAFFGQGTRLTVV.

The rearrangement joins TRBV27 to TRBJ2-7, with D perhaps TRBD1 (6 bases). CDR1 and CDR2 (germline): MNHEY, SMNVEV (reference sequence). V was clipped by 6 bases and J by 3 bases, with 18 bases between them. This CDR3 comprises 15 residues. The CDR3 loop reads CASRLSIGQSYEQYF. The CDR3 nucleotides are TGTGCCAGCAGACTGAGTATCGGACAGAGCTACGAGCAGTACTTC.

DNA of the CDR3: TGTGCCACCAGCCCAGGGTATCACTACAATGAGCAGTTCTTC. Translated, it gives CATSPGYHYNEQFF. V usage is TRBV24-1 and J usage is TRBJ2-1; D might be TRBD1 (5 bases). V lost 7 bases, J lost 3 bases, and 12 bases lay in between. The CDR3 sequence is 14 residues long. CDR1 KGHDR and CDR2 SFDVKD come from the germline V gene.

The table lists this clone with a few counts. The V gene is TRBV7-2, the J gene TRBJ1-6; D ambiguous. Germline CDR1 and CDR2: SGHTA and FQGNSA. This CDR3 has 15 residues. The V end was cut by 1 base, the J end by 7 bases, with 11 bases between. CDR3 DNA: TGTGCCAGCAGCTTAGGAGGGTTGGGAAATTCACCCCTCCACTTT. It yields the protein CASSLGGLGNSPLHF.

This rearrangement joins TRBV7-2 to TRBJ1-1; the D is unclear. Trimming stripped 3 bases from V and 0 bases from J, with 8 bases between. CDR3 size: 14 residues. The germline gives CDR1 SGHTA, CDR2 FQGNSA. CDR3 sequence reads: CASSFGRMNTEAFF. DNA of the CDR3: TGTGCCAGCAGCTTTGGCAGGATGAACACTGAAGCTTTCTTT.

This clone was observed a single time. The J gene is TRBJ2-1, the V gene TRBV5-4; 13 nucleotides agree with TRBD2. Germline lookup yields CDR1 SGHNT and CDR2 YYREEE (reference sequence). The ends lost 0 bases at V and 7 bases at J; junction bases unmatched: 4. The CDR3 covers 16 residues. The CDR3 coding sequence is TGTGCCAGCAGCTTGGAAGGACTAGCGGGAGAGAATGAGCAGTTCTTC. Protein: CASSLEGLAGENEQFF.

V and J are TRBV6-5 and TRBJ2-7, with 7 bases lining up with TRBD1. The germline gives CDR1 MNHEY, CDR2 SVGAGI. With V trimmed by 6 bases and J by 2 bases, 4 bases remained unmatched. The CDR3 loop spans 13 amino acids. Written as DNA, the CDR3 is TGTGCCAGCAGAACGGGGACAGCCTACGAGCAGTACTTC. Its translation is CASRTGTAYEQYF.

This chain connects TRBV24-1 to TRBJ2-7; no firm D call. V dropped 6 bases and J dropped 5 bases, with 10 bases sitting between them. CDR1 and CDR2 from the germline V gene are KGHDR and SFDVKD. The CDR3 is 12 residues long. CDR3 region: CATSSRGDEQYF. The DNA of the CDR3 is TGTGCCACCAGTTCCCGAGGCGACGAGCAGTACTTC.

The V and J genes are TRBV6-2 or TRBV6-3 and TRBJ2-7; TRBD1 aligns across 7 bases. V was pared by 0 bases and J by 6 bases, with 11 bases of the junction left unmatched. The CDR3 is made up of 16 amino acids. Germline V gene data show CDR1 as MNHEY and CDR2 as SVGEGT. CDR3 sequence: CASSYSAPGGTREQYF. DNA of the CDR3: TGTGCCAGCAGTTACTCGGCTCCAGGGGGAACGCGCGAGCAGTACTTC.

This rearrangement joins TRBV3-1 (or the pseudogene TRBV3-2) to TRBJ1-6, with D possibly matching TRBD1 (5 bases). V lost 1 base and J 10 bases, leaving 14 bases between the germline ends. The germline V gene encodes CDR1 LGHDT and CDR2 YNNKEL (reference sequence). The CDR3 spans 15 residues. The CDR3, as DNA: TGTGCCAGCAGCCAAGTGGTCGGGGGGTCCTCACCCCTCCACTTT. This encodes CASSQVVGGSSPLHF.